One and the same sample provided the 17 T cell receptor beta chains below, sequenced in a study of blood T cells in healthy people across ages. Through a sample-barcoded 5' primer and a J-beta primer mix, a second PCR was run for about 6 to 12 cycles. MiXCR, applied by TCRdb to the 5' RACE reads, yields one record per CDR3 protein. The data show roughly 700,000 distinct CDR3 sequences, roughly 32% seen once. Sequencing used blood. The receptors originated from a woman of 80 years or more in good health.

The chain recombines TRBV7-2 with TRBJ2-1; the D gene is possibly TRBD2 (6 bases). The CDR3 loop spans 16 amino acids. Trimming shortened V by 5 bases and J by 8 bases, and 22 bases separated the two germline ends. Germline V gene data show CDR1 as SGHTA and CDR2 as FQGNSA. The chain's CDR3 is CASSHPRAGVSDEQFF. In DNA, the CDR3 is TGTGCCAGCAGCCATCCCCGAGCGGGCGTCTCGGATGAGCAGTTCTTC.

With regard to this clonotype: Since a much larger clone is just one base distant, this may be a read error. The rearrangement joins TRBV30 to TRBJ1-2; D remains unclear. Germline V CDR1 and CDR2: GTSNPN, SVGIG (reference sequence). The CDR3 is made up of 13 amino acids. CDR3 in amino acids: CAWTPGFPYGHTF. CDR3 nucleotides: TGTGCCTGGACGCCGGGGTTCCCCTATGGCCACACCTTC.

At least ten counts were recorded for this clonotype. This chain uses TRBV6-2 or TRBV6-3 with TRBJ2-1, with 9 bases aligning to TRBD1. The V and J ends lost 6 bases and 6 bases, in that order; junction bases with no gene match: 12. The CDR3 consists of 16 residues. Germline V gives CDR1 MNHEY, CDR2 SVGEGT. CDR3: CASRRNTGGAGNEQFF. CDR3 sequence (DNA): TGTGCCAGCAGACGAAACACAGGGGGCGCGGGCAATGAGCAGTTCTTC.

The CDR3 sequence is CASSPAGLSIREKLFF. The CDR3 nucleotides read TGCGCCAGCAGCCCGGCGGGACTCTCAATTAGGGAAAAACTGTTTTTT. The chain uses TRBV5-1 and TRBJ1-4, with a tentative D call TRBD1 (5 bases). V gave up 4 bases and J gave up 8 bases, with 21 bases separating them. Per the germline V gene, CDR1 is SGHRS and CDR2 is YFSETQ. CDR3 length equals 16 residues. Full variable domain (missing parts from reference TRBV5-1 and TRBJ1-4): KAGVTQTPRYLIKTRGQQVTLSCSPISGHRSVSWYQQTPGQGLQFLFEYFSETQRNKGNFPGRFSGRQFSNSRSEMNVSTLELGDSALYLCASSPAGLSIREKLFFGSGTQLSVL.

The V call is TRBV30, the J call TRBJ2-3, with 7 bases matching TRBD2. J was trimmed by 1 base and V by 2 bases; bases with no gene match: 6. The CDR3 consists of 15 residues. Germline lookup yields CDR1 GTSNPN and CDR2 SVGIG (reference sequence). CDR3 DNA sequence: TGTGCCTGGAGTAAAGCGGGGTTACGCACAGATACGCAGTATTTT. The encoded protein is CAWSKAGLRTDTQYF. Combining the CDR3 with reference TRBV30 and TRBJ2-3 gives the whole variable domain SQTIHQWPATLVQPVGSPLSLECTVEGTSNPNLYWYRQAAGRGLQLLFYSVGIGQISSEVPQNLSASRPQDRQFILSSKKLLLSDSGFYLCAWSKAGLRTDTQYFGPGTRLTVL.

Many counts were recorded for this clonotype. The chain links TRBV12-3 or TRBV12-4 to TRBJ2-7; 8 bases line up with TRBD2. The trim removed 0 bases at V and 7 bases at J, leaving 5 bases unmatched. This CDR3 comprises 14 residues. The CDR3 loop is CASSLASGVREQYF. CDR3 nucleotide sequence: TGTGCCAGCAGTTTAGCTAGCGGGGTTCGTGAGCAGTACTTC.

This clonotype appeared a single time. This sequence may be a read error, since a much larger clone differs from it by one base. The chain uses TRBV6-1 and TRBJ1-5, with D uncertain. CDR1 is MNHNS, CDR2 SASEGT, per germline. Deletions cut 4 bases from V and 0 bases from J, with 7 bases between. The CDR3 sequence is 14 residues long. Here the CDR3 DNA reads TGTGCCAGCAGTGCACAGAATAGCAATCAGCCCCAGCATTTT. It yields the protein CASSAQNSNQPQHF.

This clonotype was picked up many times. The gene calls are TRBV5-6 and TRBJ2-1; no clear D gene. V was cut by 0 bases and J by 0 bases, with 7 bases left in between. The CDR3 spans 15 residues. Germline V gene data show CDR1 as SGHDT and CDR2 as YYEEEE. CDR3: CASSLVASSYNEQFF. The DNA of the CDR3 is TGTGCCAGCAGCTTGGTGGCAAGCTCCTACAATGAGCAGTTCTTC.

The chain carries TRBV20-1 and TRBJ2-7; the match to TRBD2 covers 12 bases. Germline CDR1 and CDR2: DFQATT and SNEGSKA (reference sequence). J gave up 3 bases and V 4 bases, and 4 bases lay outside the gene matches. The CDR3 consists of 14 residues. Here the CDR3 DNA reads TGCAGTGCTATGGGACTAGCGGGCCGCTACGAGCAGTACTTC. This translates into CSAMGLAGRYEQYF.

This clonotype was seen ten or more times. V and J are TRBV10-3 and TRBJ2-3; 8 bases fit TRBD1. This CDR3 spans 18 amino acids. The germline V gene has CDR1 ENHRY and CDR2 SYGVKD. V lost 4 bases and J lost 0; bases outside the gene matches: 12. CDR3 sequence (DNA): TGTGCCATCAGTGGGGGGCCACCTGACAGGGGAAGCACAGATACGCAGTATTTT. Its protein is CAISGGPPDRGSTDTQYF.

There are a few counts of this clonotype. This chain joins TRBV5-4 and TRBJ2-1; 7 bases are shared with TRBD2. Looked up from germline, CDR1 is SGHNT and CDR2 is YYREEE (reference sequence). The CDR3 runs 15 residues. V gave up 2 bases and J gave up 2 bases; unmatched junction bases: 4. The CDR3 is CASSFTGGTYNEQFF. The CDR3 DNA reads as TGTGCCAGCAGCTTTACCGGGGGGACCTACAATGAGCAGTTCTTC. The complete variable domain, with remaining parts taken from reference TRBV5-4 and TRBJ2-1, reads ETGVTQSPTHLIKTRGQQVTLRCSSQSGHNTVSWYQQALGQGPQFIFQYYREEENGRGNFPPRFSGLQFPNYSSELNVNALELDDSALYLCASSFTGGTYNEQFFGPGTRLTVL.

The chain has TRBV27 and TRBJ1-1; the match to TRBD1 covers 11 bases. The J segment lost 1 base and the V segment lost 6 bases, leaving 4 bases of the junction unmatched. This CDR3 has 15 amino acids. Germline lookup yields CDR1 MNHEY and CDR2 SMNVEV (reference sequence). The CDR3 region is CASRPGQGGNTEAFF. DNA of the CDR3: TGTGCCAGCAGGCCGGGACAGGGGGGGAACACTGAAGCTTTCTTT.

In regard to this clonotype: This may come from a read error, since a much larger clone is one base off. The V and J genes are TRBV3-1 and TRBJ2-5; 14 bases are shared with TRBD2. Germline lookup yields CDR1 LGHDT and CDR2 YNNKEL (reference sequence). The ends lost 4 bases at V and 13 bases at J; junction bases unmatched: 8. The CDR3 consists of 14 residues. CDR3 in DNA: TGTGCCAGCAGCCCTCGAGGACTAGCGGGGGGCGGGTACTTC. This codes for CASSPRGLAGGGYF.

This clonotype was observed many times. The chain combines TRBV7-2 with TRBJ1-5, with D uncertain. There are 13 residues in the CDR3. CDR1 and CDR2 (germline): SGHTA, FQGNSA. Trimming took 4 bases from V and 5 from J, leaving 9 bases between them. This CDR3 is CASSSRRDQPQHF. The CDR3 nucleotides are TGTGCCAGCAGCTCCAGGAGAGATCAGCCCCAGCATTTT.

The chain is built from TRBV7-2 and TRBJ2-7, with 7 bases that match TRBD1. The CDR3 sequence is 14 residues long. Trimming took 3 bases from V and 10 from J; bases not matched to a gene: 12. CDR1 is SGHTA, CDR2 FQGNSA, per germline. DNA for the CDR3: TGTGCCAGCAGCTTTCTTCTCGGGACAGAGGCCCAGTACTTC. Translating gives CASSFLLGTEAQYF.

In regard to this clonotype: Compared with germline, one end of the junction differs, possibly owing to a read error. CDR3 in DNA: TGTGCCGGCAGCTTAGGCCCTCGACTAAGCGCTGAAGCTTTCTTT. This gives the protein CAGSLGPRLSAEAFF. The rearrangement links TRBV11-2 to TRBJ1-1; D ambiguous. Germline values: CDR1 SGHAT, CDR2 FQNNGV. The CDR3 extends over 15 amino acids.

The rearrangement joins TRBV30 to TRBJ1-5; D gene ambiguous. Germline CDR1 reads GTSNPN; CDR2 reads SVGIG (reference sequence). The germline V and J ends were trimmed by 0 bases and 0 bases, with 3 bases remaining between them. The CDR3 is made up of 13 amino acids. In nucleotides, the CDR3 is TGTGCCTGGAGTGTAACTAGCAATCAGCCCCAGCATTTT. Its protein is CAWSVTSNQPQHF.